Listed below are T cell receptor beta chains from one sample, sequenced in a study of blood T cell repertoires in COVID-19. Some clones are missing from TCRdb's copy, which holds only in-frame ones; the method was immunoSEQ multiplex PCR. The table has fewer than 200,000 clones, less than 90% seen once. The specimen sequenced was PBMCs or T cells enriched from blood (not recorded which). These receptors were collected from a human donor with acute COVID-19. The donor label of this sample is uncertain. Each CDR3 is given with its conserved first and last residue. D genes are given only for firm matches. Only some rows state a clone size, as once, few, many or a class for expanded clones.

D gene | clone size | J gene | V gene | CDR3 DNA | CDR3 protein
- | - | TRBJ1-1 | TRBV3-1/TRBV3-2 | TGTGCCAGCAGCCAAAGCCCGACAGAAGCTTTCTTT | CASSQSPTEAFF
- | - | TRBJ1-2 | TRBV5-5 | TGTGCCAGCAGCCCGGGAGAGGGATTAAACTATGGCTACACCTTC | CASSPGEGLNYGYTF
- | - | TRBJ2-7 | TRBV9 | TGTGCCAGCAGCCTGGGCGAGGGACATTTCTACGAGCAGTACTTC | CASSLGEGHFYEQYF
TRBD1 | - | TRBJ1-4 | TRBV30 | TGTGCCTGGAGTCGGAATGGACAGGGGGCAACTAATGAAAAACTGTTTTTT | CAWSRNGQGATNEKLFF
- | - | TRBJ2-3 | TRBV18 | TGTGCCAGCTCACCAAAAAGGCTGAGCGAGGCAGATACGCAGTATTTT | CASSPKRLSEADTQYF
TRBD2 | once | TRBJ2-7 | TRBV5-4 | TGTGCCAGCAGCTTATGGGGAGGGAGGGTAGGTTCCTACGAGCAGTACTTC | CASSLWGGRVGSYEQYF
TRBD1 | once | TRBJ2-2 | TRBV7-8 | TGTGCCAGCAGCTTGGGGGACAGCAATACCGGGGAGCTGTTTTTT | CASSLGDSNTGELFF
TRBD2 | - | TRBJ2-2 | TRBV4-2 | TGTGCCAGCAGCCAACCGGGACTAGCGGGGGGAAGGCCCGGGGAGCTGTTTTTT | CASSQPGLAGGRPGELFF
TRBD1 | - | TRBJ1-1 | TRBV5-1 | TGCGCCAGCAGCGGAAAGGACAGGGGGAACACTGAAGCTTTCTTT | CASSGKDRGNTEAFF
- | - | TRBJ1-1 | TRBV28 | TGTGCCAGCAGCCCTGGGTGGGGCACACTCAACACTGAAGCTTTCTTT | CASSPGWGTLNTEAFF
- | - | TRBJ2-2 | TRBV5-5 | TGTGCCAGCAGCTTTATAACAGTGGGGGCGGCCGGGGAGCTGTTTTTT | CASSFITVGAAGELFF
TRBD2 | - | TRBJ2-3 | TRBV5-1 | TGCGCCAGCAGCTTCACTAGCGGGGGGCCGGCAGATACGCAGTATTTT | CASSFTSGGPADTQYF
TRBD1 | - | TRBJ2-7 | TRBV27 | TGTGCCACAGCCCCCGGGACAGGACTCTACGAGCAGTACTTC | CATAPGTGLYEQYF
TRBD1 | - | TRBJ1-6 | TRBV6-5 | TGTGCCAGCAGGGACTTGAGACAGGGTAGGACCCCCCTCCACTTT | CASRDLRQGRTPLHF
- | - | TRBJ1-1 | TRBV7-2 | TGTGCCAGCAGCTTAGACATGAACACTGAAGCTTTCTTT | CASSLDMNTEAFF
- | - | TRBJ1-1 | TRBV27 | TGTGCCAGCAGTACAGGCGGGAACACTGAAGCTTTCTTT | CASSTGGNTEAFF
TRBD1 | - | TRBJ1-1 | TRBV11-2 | TGTGCCAGCAGCCGGGGACAGGGGACGACTGAAGCTTTCTTT | CASSRGQGTTEAFF